Listed here is a single T cell receptor (beta chain). As yet, its antigen is unknown. The data derive from a study of shared clonotypes between healthy human individuals. The study, taken as a whole, reports: Sharing of clonotypes among donors was expected to vary with sequencing depth. Only a few donors were included, so the genetic and exposure-history diversity represented was limited.

Method: immunoSEQ multiplex PCR; TCRdb's copy keeps in-frame clones and lacks some. The sample has 150,000 to 200,000 clones, 85% to 95% seen once. All donors qualified as healthy HIV-negative adults and had experienced no recent acute infections or vaccinations. Donors comprised only Caucasian adults living in Nashville, Tennessee. The CDR3 is made up of 14 amino acids. CDR1 MNHNS and CDR2 SASEGT come from the germline V gene. The V and J ends lost 5 bases and 0 bases respectively, with 11 bases between them. This sequence originates from a woman under 40 in good health. The chain has TRBV6-1 and TRBJ2-7; tentative D call: TRBD1 (5 bases). The sample taken for sequencing was naive CD4+ T cells sorted from blood. The subset denotes: CD45RA+ positively selected. The CDR3 spells CASSPIDSSYEQYF. DNA of the CDR3: TGTGCCAGCAGTCCGATCGACAGCTCCTACGAGCAGTACTTC.